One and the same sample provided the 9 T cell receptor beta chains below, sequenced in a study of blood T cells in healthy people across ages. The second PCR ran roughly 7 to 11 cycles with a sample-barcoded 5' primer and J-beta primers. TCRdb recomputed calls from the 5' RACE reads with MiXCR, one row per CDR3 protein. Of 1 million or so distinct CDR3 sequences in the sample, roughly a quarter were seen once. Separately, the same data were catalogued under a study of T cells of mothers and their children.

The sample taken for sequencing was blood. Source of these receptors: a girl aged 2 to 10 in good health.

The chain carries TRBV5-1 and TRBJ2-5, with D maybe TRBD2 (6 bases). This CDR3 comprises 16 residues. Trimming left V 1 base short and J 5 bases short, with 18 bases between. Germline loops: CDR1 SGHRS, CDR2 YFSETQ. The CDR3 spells CASSLYLDGEVETQYF. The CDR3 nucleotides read TGCGCCAGCAGCTTGTATTTAGATGGGGAGGTGGAGACCCAGTACTTC.

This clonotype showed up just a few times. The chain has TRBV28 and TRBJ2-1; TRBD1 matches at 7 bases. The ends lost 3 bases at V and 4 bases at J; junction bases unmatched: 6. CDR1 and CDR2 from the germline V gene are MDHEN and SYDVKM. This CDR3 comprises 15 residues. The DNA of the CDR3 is TGTGCCAGCAGTTTGTTGACAGGGCCTTACAATGAGCAGTTCTTC. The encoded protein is CASSLLTGPYNEQFF.

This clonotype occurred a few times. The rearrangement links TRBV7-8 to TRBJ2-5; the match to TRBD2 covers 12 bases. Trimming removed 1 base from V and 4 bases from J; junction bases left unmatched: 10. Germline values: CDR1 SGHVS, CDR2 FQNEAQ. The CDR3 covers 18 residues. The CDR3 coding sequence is TGTGCCAGCAGCTTAGGGCTAGCGGGGGGGCCACGGGGAGAGACCCAGTACTTC. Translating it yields CASSLGLAGGPRGETQYF.

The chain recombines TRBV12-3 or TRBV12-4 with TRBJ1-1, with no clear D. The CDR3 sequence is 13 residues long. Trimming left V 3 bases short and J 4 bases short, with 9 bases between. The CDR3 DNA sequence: TGTGCCAGCAGTTTGAAGGGATCCACTGAAGCTTTCTTT. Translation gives CASSLKGSTEAFF.

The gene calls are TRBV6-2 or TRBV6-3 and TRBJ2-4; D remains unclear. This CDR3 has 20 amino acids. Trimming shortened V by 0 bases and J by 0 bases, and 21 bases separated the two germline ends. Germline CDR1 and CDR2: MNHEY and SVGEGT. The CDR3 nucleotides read TGTGCCAGCAGTTACTCCCTCTACGATGGCAGTGTCCTAGCCAAAAACATTCAGTACTTC. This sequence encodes CASSYSLYDGSVLAKNIQYF.

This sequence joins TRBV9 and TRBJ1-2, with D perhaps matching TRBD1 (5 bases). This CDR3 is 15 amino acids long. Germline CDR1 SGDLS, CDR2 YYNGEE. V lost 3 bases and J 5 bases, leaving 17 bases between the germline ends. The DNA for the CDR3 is TGTGCCAGCAGCGCAGACCCTAGGGGCCAATATGGCTACACCTTC. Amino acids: CASSADPRGQYGYTF.

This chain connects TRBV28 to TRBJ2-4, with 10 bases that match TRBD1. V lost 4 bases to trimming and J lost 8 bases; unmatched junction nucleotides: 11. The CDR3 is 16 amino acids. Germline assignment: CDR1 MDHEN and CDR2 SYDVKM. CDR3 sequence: CASSSPGQGPWDIQYF. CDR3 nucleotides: TGTGCCAGCAGTTCCCCGGGACAGGGGCCCTGGGACATTCAGTACTTC.

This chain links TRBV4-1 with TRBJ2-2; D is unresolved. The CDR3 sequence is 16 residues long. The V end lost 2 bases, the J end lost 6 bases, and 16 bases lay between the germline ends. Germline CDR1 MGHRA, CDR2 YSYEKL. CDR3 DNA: TGCGCCAGCAGCCAATGGGGATCCGGTTTCGCCGGGGAGCTGTTTTTT. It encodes CASSQWGSGFAGELFF.

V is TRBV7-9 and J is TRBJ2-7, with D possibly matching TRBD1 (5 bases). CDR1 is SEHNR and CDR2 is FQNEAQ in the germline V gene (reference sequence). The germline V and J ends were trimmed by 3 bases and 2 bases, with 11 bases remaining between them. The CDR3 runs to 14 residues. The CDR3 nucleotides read TGTGCCAGCAGCTTGTTGACGGACACCTACGAGCAGTACTTC. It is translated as CASSLLTDTYEQYF.